This is a list of T cell receptor beta chains from one sample in a study of blood T cells in healthy people across ages. One entry per CDR3 protein results from TCRdb running MiXCR on the 5' RACE reads. The data contain 1.8 million or so distinct CDR3 sequences, around 42% of them seen just once; the ten biggest clones take up more than 20%. Material: blood. The receptors come from a human donor in good health. Both conserved end residues are part of each CDR3. Expanded clones are given a class, and other clones once, few, many or no size at all.

clone_size j_call v_call cdr3_aa
few TRBJ1-2 TRBV3-1 CASSQSSGQSYTF
NA TRBJ2-7 TRBV6-5 CASSRPGLAVYEQYF
NA TRBJ2-7 TRBV29-1 CSVEKFGKSSYEQYF
NA TRBJ2-1 TRBV7-8 CASSPAGYRDDNEQFF
NA TRBJ1-4 TRBV29-1 CSVAGGATNKKRFF
NA TRBJ2-3 TRBV7-8 CASSLALVRGSQYF
NA TRBJ1-5 TRBV6-2/TRBV6-3 CASSLRPRGSNQPQHF
NA TRBJ1-2 TRBV12-3/TRBV12-4 CASSLGERNYGYTF
NA TRBJ1-2 TRBV5-1 CASSFRLGQDGNGYTF
NA TRBJ1-2 TRBV28 CASSSPQKFFNYGYTF
few TRBJ2-1 TRBV7-2 CASSLLSREQFF
NA TRBJ2-7 TRBV25-1 CASTQSQGRILYEQYF
NA TRBJ1-6 TRBV10-3 CAISARLSSYNSPLHF
few TRBJ2-1 TRBV5-1 CASSLEGMGPVDEQFF
NA TRBJ2-1 TRBV7-9 CASSWTDEQFF
NA TRBJ2-6 TRBV15 CATSRRTGTGANVLTF
NA TRBJ2-5 TRBV2 CASTGLQGWGTQYF
many TRBJ1-2 TRBV7-9 CASSLLGLKNYGYTF
many TRBJ2-2 TRBV5-1 CASSLDRLNTGELFF
few TRBJ2-7 TRBV7-7 CASSRESGTGLYEQYF
few TRBJ1-5 TRBV15 CATSRERYRNQPQHF
few TRBJ2-5 TRBV20-1 CSASGTLGEETQYF
NA TRBJ1-1 TRBV12-3/TRBV12-4 CASSTYPPNTEAFF
NA TRBJ1-2 TRBV27 CASSLGYRPKNYGYTF
few TRBJ2-5 TRBV15 CATSRGIRGTQYF
NA TRBJ2-6 TRBV20-1 CSAREQVSGANVLTF
NA TRBJ1-4 TRBV28 CASRSTGGNEKLFF
few TRBJ2-6 TRBV29-1 CSVEGGGANVRTF
NA TRBJ1-2 TRBV4-1 CASSSGQGLVGFGYTF
NA TRBJ2-1 TRBV12-3/TRBV12-4 CASSLALRGLAGGPYNEQFF
few TRBJ2-1 TRBV7-2 CASSFGVSGSRDEQFF
few TRBJ1-2 TRBV3-1 CASSRSELNYGYTF
many TRBJ1-2 TRBV18 CASSPPAGVDGYTF
NA TRBJ2-5 TRBV20-1 CSARVATGNQETQYF
NA TRBJ2-1 TRBV2 CASKQLAVGFNEQFF
NA TRBJ1-5 TRBV4-2 CASSQGGANQPQHF
NA TRBJ1-5 TRBV6-1 CASRTDPLGNQPQHF
NA TRBJ1-1 TRBV29-1 CSVERQQNTEAFF
NA TRBJ2-1 TRBV7-2 CASSIAWGTDYNEQFF
few TRBJ2-6 TRBV5-5 CATGGLSGANVLTF
NA TRBJ2-3 TRBV10-3 CAITDPGLPGTDTQYF
NA TRBJ2-7 TRBV29-1 CSVVRTGDEQYF
few TRBJ1-5 TRBV2 CASSGGSRRNQPQHF
NA TRBJ1-2 TRBV29-1 CIVMGQSGYTF
NA NA TRBV29-1 CSVVLGVDEQYF
NA TRBJ1-1 TRBV29-1 CSVGHSNTEAFF
NA TRBJ1-2 TRBV25-1 CASSGNRSPNYGYTF
once TRBJ2-3 TRBV7-2 CASSNGLAGISTDTQYF
NA TRBJ1-2 TRBV10-3 CAISGTAGRSNGYTF
few TRBJ2-3 TRBV11-2 CASSLLVAGGTDTQYF
few TRBJ2-3 TRBV4-2 CASSQITSETDTQYF
NA TRBJ2-5 TRBV7-9 CASSLVTNQETQYF
few TRBJ1-5 TRBV7-9 CASSTGFAGIQPQHF